This T cell receptor (beta chain) was identified during a study of OX40 agonist ivuxolimab in advanced cancers. For the wider study: The costimulatory receptor OX40 (CD134) was targeted by ivuxolimab, a fully human IgG2 agonistic monoclonal antibody. Intravenous ivuxolimab was administered to patients every 2 weeks at six dose levels: 0.01, 0.1, 0.3, 1.5, 3 and 10 mg/kg. The purpose of peripheral TCRbeta sequencing was to test whether ivuxolimab changed TCR sequence diversity and led to clonal T-cell expansion. Of the 50 or so patients in dose escalation, about 20 had hepatocellular carcinoma, about 15 had melanoma, 9 had renal cell carcinoma and 9 had head and neck cancer. The paper reports the monotherapy dose-escalation portion (N of about 47 patients) of the phase I ivuxolimab trial. Prior anti-PD-1, anti-PD-L1 or anti-CTLA-4 therapy was permitted, and less than 45% of dose-escalation patients had received checkpoint inhibitors. Three dose-escalation patients achieved partial responses, one with hepatocellular carcinoma and two with cutaneous melanoma. In the dose-escalation cohort, around four fifths of patients were male, and the mean age was roughly 56 years with a range of 23 to 79.

In the germline V gene (reference sequence), CDR1 corresponds to LNHDA and CDR2 to SQIVND. The germline V and J ends show losses of 5 bases and 8 bases respectively, and no gene match explains 6 bases of the junction. Its CDR3 holds 14 amino acids, cysteine through phenylalanine. The kept DNA is CDR3 alone, 42 bases in frame from the first base. This clone came up a few times. The clone's antigen remains unknown. The sample holds no much larger clone one base away, and base qualities are not on file. The trial excluded patients who had a history of autoimmune disease or were on systemic immunosuppression. Peripheral blood for TCR sequencing was collected from all dose cohorts at baseline, on cycle 4 day 1, and on cycle 7 day 1. The samples were drawn from a first-in-human, open-label, multicenter phase I dose-escalation trial of ivuxolimab. Adults with locally advanced or metastatic head and neck squamous cell, hepatocellular, melanoma or renal cell carcinoma were enrolled in the trial. Before TCR sequencing, CD4+ T cells and CD8+ T cells from peripheral blood were sorted into separate populations.

The investigation overall reported the following: Low levels of normalized T-cell clonal expansion were also seen in some nonresponding patients. On average, CD8+ T cells showed more expanded clones than CD4+ T cells after ivuxolimab. Which antigens the clonally expanded peripheral T cells were specific for was not determined. Partial responders in the 0.1-3.0 mg/kg groups had among the lowest normalized peripheral clonal expansion, especially among CD8+ T cells. Clonal expansion of both CD4+ and CD8+ blood T cells was observed from baseline to week 6 at doses 0.1 to 3.0 mg/kg.

To sequence the TCRbeta CDR3 region, genomic DNA was isolated from the sorted cells. The immunoSEQ Assay was used for sequencing of TCRbeta CDR3 regions. Held by TCRdb, this immuneACCESS table contains in-frame sequences only and omits some clones. Under half of the omission traces to an unresolved V gene where checked; the cause of the rest is unknown. Recorded for this sample are about 72,000 clones; approximately 86% of them occurred a single time. Clones ranked in the top ten supply approximately 0.86% of the sample. Here the sequenced sample was CD4+ or CD8+ T cells sorted from blood, taken in a trial of the OX40 agonist ivuxolimab. The origin of this receptor is an adult with an advanced solid tumor such as melanoma, head and neck, liver or kidney cancer. The sequence links TRBV19 to TRBJ1-4; 9 of the junction bases match TRBD1. The CDR3 has the sequence CASSSRGQGEKLFF. The DNA sequence is as follows: TGTGCCAGTAGTTCCCGAGGACAGGGGGAAAAACTGTTTTTT. Here the CDR3 is joined to the reference TRBV19 and TRBJ1-4 genes, and the full variable domain is: DGGITQSPKYLFRKEGQNVTLSCEQNLNHDAMYWYRQDPGQGLRLIYYSQIVNDFQKGDIAEGYSVSREKKESFPLTVTSAQKNPTAFYLCASSSRGQGEKLFFGSGTQLSVL.